The 18 T cell receptor beta chains below come from one sample, sequenced in a study of shared clonotypes between healthy human individuals. The method was immunoSEQ multiplex PCR; TCRdb's version includes in-frame clones alone and lacks a portion of them. The table includes millions of clones, under 95% detected once. CD45RO-negative cells were positively selected for CCR7, leaving out terminally differentiated effector memory CD45RA+ cells. The sample taken for sequencing was naive CD8+ T cells from PBMCs. All receptors derive from a man younger than 30 in good health. Some clones in this sample may be carry-over from other donors' samples.

This chain connects TRBV6-1 to TRBJ2-7; D possibly matches TRBD1 or TRBD2 (5 bases each). Germline assignment: CDR1 MNHNS and CDR2 SASEGT. The CDR3 totals 14 residues. Trimming pared 4 bases from V and 7 bases from J, leaving 17 bases between. The CDR3 region is CASSGRDGSWEQYF. The CDR3 DNA is TGTGCCAGCAGTGGAAGGGACGGGTCGTGGGAGCAGTACTTC.

J is TRBJ2-3 and V is TRBV7-9; D is undetermined. The CDR3 is 11 residues long. Trimming removed 1 base at V and 9 bases at J, with 5 bases between. Germline CDR1 is SEHNR and CDR2 is FQNEAQ (reference sequence). The CDR3 DNA reads as TGTGCCAGCAGCTTAGGTTTCACGCAGTATTTT. Protein sequence: CASSLGFTQYF.

This CDR3 is CASSFLAGVPYEQYF. The CDR3 bases are TGTGCCAGCAGTTTTCTAGCGGGAGTGCCCTACGAGCAGTACTTC. This chain uses TRBV28 with TRBJ2-7, with TRBD2 identical over 10 bases. J gave up 2 bases and V 3 bases, and 4 bases lay outside the gene matches. This CDR3 is 15 amino acids long. Germline CDR1 is MDHEN and CDR2 is SYDVKM.

This clone showed up just once. The chain employs TRBV19 and TRBJ2-7; 10 bases agree with TRBD2. The V and J ends lost 3 bases and 1 base, in that order; junction bases with no gene match: 15. The V gene's germline CDR1 is LNHDA and CDR2 SQIVND (reference sequence). The CDR3 contains 19 residues. Here the CDR3 reads CASSIRVASGRGPSYEQYF. CDR3 bases: TGTGCCAGTAGTATTCGGGTAGCTAGCGGGAGAGGCCCTTCCTACGAGCAGTACTTC.

The chain is built from TRBV6-1 and TRBJ2-1; possibly TRBD1 for D (5 bases). The CDR3 totals 15 residues. V gave up 1 base and J gave up 3 bases, with 10 bases separating them. CDR1 MNHNS and CDR2 SASEGT come from the germline V gene. CDR3 in amino acids: CASSEVARDYNEQFF. The CDR3 DNA follows: TGTGCCAGCAGTGAAGTGGCCAGGGACTACAATGAGCAGTTCTTC.

This chain links TRBV6-6 with TRBJ1-5; tentative D call: TRBD1 (6 bases). V was trimmed by 0 bases and J by 3 bases, leaving 9 bases between them. Germline CDR1 reads MNHNY; CDR2 reads SVGAGI (reference sequence). The CDR3 has 15 amino acids. The CDR3 bases are TGTGCCAGCAGTTACTCACAGGGCTACAATCAGCCCCAGCATTTT. It yields the protein CASSYSQGYNQPQHF.

The chain combines TRBV6-1 with TRBJ2-7, with D perhaps assigned TRBD1 or TRBD2 (5 bases each). This CDR3 comprises 16 residues. Trimming took 4 bases from V and 2 from J, leaving 18 bases between them. CDR1 is MNHNS and CDR2 is SASEGT in the germline V gene. The CDR3 DNA reads TGTGCCAGCAGTGCCTGGGACGGAGAGGGGACCTACGAGCAGTACTTC. It is translated as CASSAWDGEGTYEQYF.

The genes are TRBV28 and TRBJ2-2, with 7 positions matching TRBD2. The junction had 6 bases not matched to a gene; V was cut back by 1 base and J by 7 bases. The V gene's germline CDR1 is MDHEN and CDR2 SYDVKM. CDR3 length: 15 residues. This CDR3 reads CASSLLGEGSGELFF. The CDR3 nucleotides read TGTGCCAGCAGTTTATTGGGGGAGGGAAGCGGGGAGCTGTTTTTT.

V gene TRBV19 combines with J gene TRBJ2-2, with D perhaps assigned TRBD1 or TRBD2 (5 bases each). Germline lookup yields CDR1 LNHDA and CDR2 SQIVND (reference sequence). The CDR3 contains 13 residues. Trimming took 6 bases from V and 8 from J, leaving 13 bases between them. CDR3 residues: CASRTDGAGELFF. The CDR3 region has the DNA TGTGCCAGTAGGACGGACGGGGCGGGGGAGCTGTTTTTT.

The V and J genes are TRBV28 and TRBJ2-7; D ambiguous. V was cut by 2 bases and J by 7 bases, with 24 bases left in between. This CDR3 has 17 amino acids. Per the germline V gene, CDR1 is MDHEN and CDR2 is SYDVKM. The CDR3 nucleotides read TGTGCCAGCAGTTTAAAGACCATGGCACAGCCGCTACTTGAGCAGTACTTC. Translation: CASSLKTMAQPLLEQYF.

The chain recombines TRBV4-1 with TRBJ2-7, with D possibly TRBD1 on 6 matching bases. Germline-derived CDR1 and CDR2 are MGHRA and YSYEKL. V lost 3 bases and J lost 5, with 14 bases in between. The CDR3 covers 14 residues. The CDR3 DNA is TGCGCCAGCAGCCAGATCTTGGGGGCCAACGAGCAGTACTTC. This codes for CASSQILGANEQYF.

A remark on this clone: Other DNA sequences of this sample code for an identical CDR3. The genes are TRBV27 and TRBJ2-7; D gene ambiguous. Germline-derived CDR1 and CDR2 are MNHEY and SMNVEV (reference sequence). Trimming took 2 bases from V and 0 from J, leaving 8 bases between them. The CDR3 covers 14 residues. The CDR3 protein is CASSLQGYSYEQYF. The CDR3 DNA reads TGTGCCAGCAGTTTACAAGGGTACTCCTACGAGCAGTACTTC.

This clone was recorded only once. The J gene is TRBJ1-2, the V gene TRBV5-1; unclear D gene. The germline V and J ends were trimmed by 2 bases and 5 bases, with 16 bases remaining between them. The germline V gene encodes CDR1 SGHRS and CDR2 YFSETQ. The CDR3 has 15 residues. The CDR3 protein is CASSLAPGISYGYTF. The CDR3 region has the DNA TGCGCCAGCAGCTTAGCCCCCGGGATCTCGTATGGCTACACCTTC. The full variable domain, rest sourced from reference TRBV5-1 and TRBJ1-2, is KAGVTQTPRYLIKTRGQQVTLSCSPISGHRSVSWYQQTPGQGLQFLFEYFSETQRNKGNFPGRFSGRQFSNSRSEMNVSTLELGDSALYLCASSLAPGISYGYTFGSGTRLTVV.

This sequence joins TRBV7-9 and TRBJ2-7, with D uncertain. CDR3 length equals 15 residues. Germline CDR1 is SEHNR and CDR2 is FQNEAQ (reference sequence). Trimming pared 2 bases from V and 2 bases from J, leaving 13 bases between. The chain's CDR3 is CASSLNRVYPYEQYF. For the CDR3, the DNA is TGTGCCAGCAGCTTAAATCGGGTCTACCCCTACGAGCAGTACTTC. Drawing the rest from reference TRBV7-9 and TRBJ2-7, the complete variable domain is DTGVSQNPRHKITKRGQNVTFRCDPISEHNRLYWYRQTLGQGPEFLTYFQNEAQLEKSRLLSDRFSAERPKGSFSTLEIQRTEQGDSAMYLCASSLNRVYPYEQYFGPGTRLTVT.

This chain joins TRBV7-6 and TRBJ2-3; 11 nucleotides line up with TRBD2. V shed 5 bases and J 9 bases; nucleotides not matched to a gene: 22. Per the germline V gene, CDR1 is SGHVS and CDR2 is FNYEAQ. The CDR3 loop spans 19 amino acids. This chain's CDR3 is CASSLQLAGDTTYIMTQYF. The DNA for the CDR3 is TGTGCCAGCAGCCTCCAACTAGCGGGGGACACTACCTACATCATGACGCAGTATTTT.

The chain is built from TRBV28 and TRBJ1-5; D is ambiguous. Per the germline V gene, CDR1 is MDHEN and CDR2 is SYDVKM. The germline V and J ends were trimmed by 3 bases and 4 bases, with 10 bases remaining between them. This CDR3 has 14 residues. CDR3: CASSFVISNQPQHF. In nucleotides, the CDR3 is TGTGCCAGCAGTTTCGTGATCTCTAATCAGCCCCAGCATTTT.

Notes on this clone: Other DNA sequences within the sample encode an identical CDR3. The rearrangement uses TRBV5-1 and TRBJ1-1; D unclear. The CDR3 loop spans 12 amino acids. The V gene lost 4 bases and the J gene lost 5 bases, with 9 bases spanning the gap. Germline V gene data show CDR1 as SGHRS and CDR2 as YFSETQ. In DNA form, the CDR3 reads TGCGCCAGCAGCCTGGGGAGGACTGAAGCTTTCTTT. It codes for CASSLGRTEAFF.

V is TRBV29-1 and J is TRBJ2-1; 13 nucleotides match TRBD2. This CDR3 region has 15 residues. The germline gives CDR1 SQVTM, CDR2 ANQGSEA. V dropped 4 bases and J dropped 1; count of bases not matched to a gene: 1. For the CDR3, the DNA is TGCAGCGTTGGGGGACTAGCGGGATCCTACAATGAGCAGTTCTTC. It yields the protein CSVGGLAGSYNEQFF.